The 18 T cell receptor beta chains reported below all come from one sample, sequenced in a study of cytomegalovirus exposure and HLA in healthy donors. This PCR relied on a set of 60 Vbeta primers and 13 Jbeta primers. Produced via immunoSEQ multiplex PCR; TCRdb's table is partial and in-frame only. The sample includes roughly 150,000 clones, roughly 75% seen only once; the top ten take less than 3%. The sequencing sample was made of PBMCs. The receptors derive from a female donor in good health and CMV-seronegative.

V and J are TRBV30 and TRBJ1-2, with 10 bases that match TRBD1. The junction had 4 bases not matched to a gene; V was cut back by 5 bases and J by 4 bases. Germline V gene lookup returns CDR1 GTSNPN and CDR2 SVGIG (reference sequence). This CDR3 is built from 13 residues. The CDR3: CAWSGTGAYGYTF. CDR3 sequence (DNA): TGTGCCTGGTCCGGGACAGGGGCCTATGGCTACACCTTC.

V usage is TRBV7-9 and J usage is TRBJ2-7, with 7 bases lining up with TRBD2. This CDR3 has 14 residues. Germline V gene data show CDR1 as SEHNR and CDR2 as FQNEAQ (reference sequence). CDR3 bases: TGTGCGGGCAGCAGCCCGACTAGCCGAGACGAGCAGTACTTC. This sequence encodes CAGSSPTSRDEQYF.

This rearrangement joins TRBV10-1 to TRBJ2-5, with TRBD2 identical over 13 bases. Germline-derived CDR1 and CDR2 are WNHNN and SYGVQD (reference sequence). The CDR3 has 17 amino acids. The J segment lost 2 bases and the V segment lost 6 bases, leaving 9 bases of the junction unmatched. The CDR3 DNA reads as TGCGCCAGCAGGAAGGGACTAGCGGGAAGGGGTCAAGAGACCCAGTACTTC. It encodes CASRKGLAGRGQETQYF.

The rearrangement links TRBV5-4 to TRBJ2-5; D is unresolved. V lost 2 bases and J lost 2, with 4 bases in between. The germline gives CDR1 SGHNT, CDR2 YYREEE (reference sequence). This CDR3 is 12 amino acids long. CDR3 protein: CASSFPQETQYF. For the CDR3, the DNA is TGTGCCAGCAGCTTCCCTCAAGAGACCCAGTACTTC.

The rearrangement joins TRBV18 to TRBJ1-3; weak D call: TRBD1 (6 bases). V lost 4 bases and J lost 0, with 13 bases in between. Germline CDR1 and CDR2: KGHSH and LQKENI. There are 16 residues in the CDR3. CDR3 DNA sequence: TGTGCCAGCTCACAAGTGGGACAAGGCTCTGGAAACACCATATATTTT. As protein: CASSQVGQGSGNTIYF.

The J gene is TRBJ2-1, the V gene TRBV6-4; D might be TRBD1 (6 bases). Germline-derived CDR1 and CDR2 are MRHNA and SNTAGT. The CDR3 totals 14 residues. The V gene lost 3 bases and the J gene lost 6 bases, with 12 bases spanning the gap. The CDR3 sequence is CASSEEGGGNEQFF. Here the CDR3 DNA reads TGTGCCAGCAGTGAAGAAGGGGGTGGCAATGAGCAGTTCTTC.

The V gene is TRBV25-1, the J gene TRBJ1-2; no clear D gene. Germline V gene sequence: CDR1 MGHDK, CDR2 SYGVNS. V lost 0 bases and J lost 7, with 3 bases in between. The CDR3 is 11 amino acids. CDR3 sequence: CASSEYSGYTF. The CDR3 region has the DNA TGTGCCAGCAGTGAATATAGTGGCTACACCTTC.

Notes on this clone: Other DNA sequences of this sample code for an identical CDR3. CDR3 in DNA: TGCAGCGGTCGCCAGGCCCCGAACACTGAAGCTTTCTTT. It encodes CSGRQAPNTEAFF. The rearrangement links TRBV29-1 to TRBJ1-1; no firm D call. The CDR3 runs to 13 residues. The V and J ends lost 7 bases and 1 base respectively, with 13 bases between them. The germline CDR1 and CDR2 sequences are SQVTM and ANQGSEA.

The rearrangement uses TRBV5-1 and TRBJ2-3, with 12 bases matching TRBD2. The J segment lost 1 base and the V segment lost 5 bases, leaving 2 bases of the junction unmatched. The CDR3 covers 15 residues. Germline-derived CDR1 and CDR2 are SGHRS and YFSETQ. In nucleotides, the CDR3 is TGCGCCAGCAGTCGGACTAGCGGGGGCACAGATACGCAGTATTTT. Translating it yields CASSRTSGGTDTQYF.

This clone was detected a few times. CDR3 residues: CASSVAPLDRGVDNSPLHF. In DNA, the CDR3 is TGTGCCAGCAGCGTAGCTCCCCTGGACAGGGGAGTCGATAATTCACCCCTCCACTTT. This chain links TRBV9 with TRBJ1-6, with 9 bases fitting TRBD1. Germline CDR1 SGDLS, CDR2 YYNGEE. The CDR3 runs 19 residues. V lost 0 bases and J lost 5; bases outside the gene matches: 12.

This chain links TRBV27 with TRBJ2-2; 7 bases are a match to TRBD2. Unmatched junction bases numbered 7, after V lost 5 bases and J lost 4 bases. The CDR3 runs to 15 residues. From germline, CDR1 is MNHEY and CDR2 SMNVEV (reference sequence). CDR3 DNA: TGTGCCAGCAGTCCTTGGCTAGCGGTCACCGGGGAGCTGTTTTTT. Translating it yields CASSPWLAVTGELFF.

This chain joins TRBV18 and TRBJ2-1; TRBD2 matches 8 bases. Looked up from germline, CDR1 is KGHSH and CDR2 is LQKENI. J was trimmed by 9 bases and V by 1 base; bases with no gene match: 11. The CDR3 spans 16 residues. CDR3 DNA: TGTGCCAGCTCACCACTAGTCGGGATAGCGGGACCTGAGCAGTTCTTC. Translation: CASSPLVGIAGPEQFF. The whole variable domain, remainder taken from reference TRBV18 and TRBJ2-1, is NAGVMQNPRHLVRRRGQEARLRCSPMKGHSHVYWYRQLPEEGLKFMVYLQKENIIDESGMPKERFSAEFPKEGPSILRIQQVVRGDSAAYFCASSPLVGIAGPEQFFGPGTRLTVL.

Points on this clone: Other DNA sequences of this sample code for an identical CDR3. The gene calls are TRBV4-3 and TRBJ2-7; TRBD1 agrees at 9 bases. CDR1 and CDR2 (germline): LGHNA, YSLEER. The junction had 2 bases not matched to a gene; V was cut back by 1 base and J by 1 base. The CDR3 has 15 amino acids. The CDR3 sequence: CASSQAGTGSYEQYF. For the CDR3, the DNA is TGCGCCAGCAGCCAAGCCGGGACAGGGTCCTACGAGCAGTACTTC.

The chain couples TRBV19 to TRBJ1-2, with a possible D match to TRBD1 (6 bases). Trimming took off 2 bases at V and 3 bases at J, with 13 bases between the two ends. This CDR3 contains 15 residues. CDR1 and CDR2 from the germline V gene are LNHDA and SQIVND (reference sequence). The CDR3, as DNA: TGTGCCAGTAGTATACAGGGGTCCGCGGACTATGGCTACACCTTC. Its translation is CASSIQGSADYGYTF.

CDR3 sequence (DNA): TGCGCCAGCAGCCAATACAGGGGGAACCATCAGCCCCAGCATTTT. Protein sequence: CASSQYRGNHQPQHF. The chain couples TRBV4-1 to TRBJ1-5, with 8 bases that match TRBD1. CDR1 MGHRA and CDR2 YSYEKL come from the germline V gene. There are 15 residues in the CDR3. With V trimmed by 2 bases and J by 5 bases, 5 bases remained unmatched.

This clone was detected a few times. The chain joins TRBV7-3 to TRBJ2-2; 7 positions agree with TRBD2. The junction had 0 bases not matched to a gene; V was cut back by 8 bases and J by 0 bases. Per germline, CDR1 SGHTA and CDR2 FQGTGA. The CDR3 is 13 amino acids. The CDR3 loop is CASGTTNTGELFF. The CDR3 coding sequence is TGTGCCAGCGGGACTACGAACACCGGGGAGCTGTTTTTT.

The CDR3 nucleotides read TGCGCCAGCAGCCGATCACTAGCGGGGGGACTAAACACCGGGGAGCTGTTTTTT. Its translation: CASSRSLAGGLNTGELFF. The chain employs TRBV4-1 and TRBJ2-2; TRBD2 aligns across 12 bases. CDR1 and CDR2 from the germline V gene are MGHRA and YSYEKL. This CDR3 contains 18 residues. J was trimmed by 2 bases and V by 4 bases; bases with no gene match: 8.

The genes are TRBV5-1 and TRBJ2-7, with D perhaps matching TRBD2 (6 bases). This CDR3 is built from 14 residues. Germline V gene data show CDR1 as SGHRS and CDR2 as YFSETQ. V was pared by 4 bases and J by 5 bases, with 16 bases between. Here the CDR3 DNA reads TGCGCCAGCAGCGGCACCGGGAGAATAGACGAGCAGTACTTC. Translation gives CASSGTGRIDEQYF.